This T cell receptor beta chain stems from a study of blood T cell repertoires in COVID-19 (TCRdb year 2020). Regarding the complete study: Samples from collaborators originated in the United States, Italy and Spain and spanned both the acute and convalescent phases of COVID-19. Where HLA class I and class II types were available, the types were taken from metadata supplied by the sample provider, not from assay-based typing. The repertoires were released in a freely available public database intended as a resource for research on the immune response to SARS-CoV-2. Deeply sampled blood TCRbeta repertoires from subjects exposed to, actively infected with, or recovered from COVID-19 were included in the dataset. Samples were obtained from the ongoing ImmuneRACE study (first 160 participants) and from approximately 1,200 subjects provided by 6 global collaborators. Nearly every sample came with metadata listing a de-identified subject ID, COVID-19 status, age in years and sex. The material from the prospective study consisted of cDNA or gDNA derived from T cells, B-cell-depleted T cells, or PBMCs. Overall study outcomes, separate from this receptor: How much clinical and demographic metadata was included differed by source and by participant, and the metadata was provided uncurated.

Whole blood was collected in K2EDTA tubes by collaborating institutions according to the institutions' own protocols. For TCRbeta analysis, collaborators shipped samples in one of three forms: frozen whole blood, isolated PBMCs, or DNA extracted from either of those sample types. In the case of this clone: It has no known antigen specificity. Nothing much larger sits one base from this clone, and base qualities are not available.

TCRbeta CDR3 regions were amplified from genomic DNA using the immunoSEQ Assay, a bias-controlled multiplex PCR. On the authors' methods: Within the assay, amplification of reference gene primers was used to estimate how many nucleated cells each sample contained. To quantify the absolute abundance of each unique TCRbeta CDR3 rearrangement, sequence reads were collapsed and filtered. For each sample, productive Simpson clonality was calculated as the square root of Simpson's diversity index across productive rearrangements. What TCRdb holds here is the immuneACCESS table cut down to in-frame rearrangements. Part of the clones is not present; checked against another copy, under half of the missing clones reflect an unresolved V gene, and the others are unexplained. V, J and clone size derive from that table, while D and trimming were established from the DNA sequence. The sample has approximately 70,000 clones on record, 91% of them singletons. The biggest ten clones account for approximately 4.8% of the sample.

Via the germline V gene (reference sequence), CDR1 is LGHDT and CDR2 YNNKEL. Trimming takes 4 bases from V and 10 bases from J, and the germline ends sit 19 bases apart. The CDR3 holds 15 amino acids from the cysteine to the phenylalanine. CDR3 DNA only is kept here, 45 bases in frame from base 1. The rearrangement combines TRBV3-1 (or the pseudogene TRBV3-2) with TRBJ2-2; D gene: possibly TRBD2, on 6 matching bases. Source material: peripheral blood. This receptor was obtained from a woman aged 60-75 years with active COVID-19. The DNA sequence follows: TGTGCCAGCAGCCCCCGGGACTCCCCACGTGTGGAGCTGTTTTTT. This translates into CASSPRDSPRVELFF.